This T cell receptor (beta chain) was identified in a study of regulatory T cells in long-lasting Graves disease. Study-level information: Those with persistent Graves' disease had received antithyroid drugs for over 5 years with positive TSH receptor antibodies. Study-wide results and caveats: Persistent Graves' cases showed lower TCR diversity than newly diagnosed cases.

The V end was cut by 1 base, the J end by 4 bases, with 14 bases between. Germline V gene sequence: CDR1 MGHRA, CDR2 YSYEKL. CDR3 length equals 16 residues. Arm-PCR of CDR3 regions and iRepertoire HTBI primers were the basis on which TCR beta libraries were built. TCRdb ran MiXCR on the multiplex PCR reads and lists one entry per CDR3 protein. The sample has 300,000 to 350,000 distinct CDR3 sequences, about 19% seen once. This sample's time point: persistent/refractory GD, antithyroid drugs over 5 years with positive TRAb. The TCR library was made from RNA extracted from PBMCs. The patients were drawn from one endocrinology department in Xi'an, China. This clonotype was observed a handful of times. What it binds is unknown.

Sequencing was performed on peripheral blood mononuclear cells (PBMCs), taken when the disease was refractory, from a patient treated with antithyroid drugs. This chain connects TRBV4-1 to TRBJ1-5; no definite D call. This receptor was taken from a female donor with Graves disease. The CDR3 sequence: CASSQVVRQDNQPQHF. CDR3 nucleotide sequence: TGCGCCAGCAGCCAAGTAGTTCGGCAGGATAATCAGCCCCAGCATTTT.